This TCR beta chain was sequenced in a study of beta chain features in type 1 diabetes. Expressed TCRB transcripts were sequenced because the isolated RNA had all been reverse transcribed beforehand. Sequenced by immunoSEQ multiplex PCR; TCRdb stores in-frame clones only, minus some. The table includes 300,000 to 350,000 clones, roughly 12% detected once. The germline V gene encodes CDR1 SGHRS and CDR2 YFSETQ. The CDR3 runs 16 residues. V was pared by 3 bases and J by 2 bases, with 6 bases of the junction left unmatched. Donors underwent one heparinised blood draw, 95 to 150 mL on average. Sorting of CD4+ naive, central memory, regulatory and stem cell-like memory cells was performed via CD45RO/CCR7/CD25/CD127/CD95/CD27. This clone was recorded a few times. Its antigen is not known. Notes on the study in general: A moderate, significant TCRB CDR3 shortening appeared in type 1 diabetes across four CD4+ subsets. Naive, central memory and regulatory TCRB repertoires appeared more similar among patients than healthy donors. Insertion counts at VDJ junctions were lower in type 1 diabetes patients, who also showed more deletions there.

V usage is TRBV5-1 and J usage is TRBJ2-1; the match to TRBD2 covers 9 bases. The sample taken for sequencing was naive CD4+ T cells from blood. The sequence was obtained from a woman under 30 with type 1 diabetes. CDR3 sequence: CASSSSSGRPYNEQFF. CDR3 DNA sequence: TGCGCCAGCAGCTCGTCAAGCGGGAGGCCCTACAATGAGCAGTTCTTC.